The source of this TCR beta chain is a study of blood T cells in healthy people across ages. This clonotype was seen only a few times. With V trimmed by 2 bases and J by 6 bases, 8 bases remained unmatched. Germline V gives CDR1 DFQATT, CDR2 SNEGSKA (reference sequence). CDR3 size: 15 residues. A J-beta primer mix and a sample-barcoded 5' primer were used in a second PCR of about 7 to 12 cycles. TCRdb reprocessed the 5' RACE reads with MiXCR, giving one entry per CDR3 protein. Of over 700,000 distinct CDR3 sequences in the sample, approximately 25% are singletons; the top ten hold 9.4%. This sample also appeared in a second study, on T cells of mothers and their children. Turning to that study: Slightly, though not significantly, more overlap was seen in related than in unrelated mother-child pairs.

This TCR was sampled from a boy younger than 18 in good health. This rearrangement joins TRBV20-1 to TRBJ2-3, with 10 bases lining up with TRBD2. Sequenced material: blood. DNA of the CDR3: TGCAGTGCTAGACTCGACCGAGCGGGGGGGGATACGCAGTATTTT. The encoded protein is CSARLDRAGGDTQYF.